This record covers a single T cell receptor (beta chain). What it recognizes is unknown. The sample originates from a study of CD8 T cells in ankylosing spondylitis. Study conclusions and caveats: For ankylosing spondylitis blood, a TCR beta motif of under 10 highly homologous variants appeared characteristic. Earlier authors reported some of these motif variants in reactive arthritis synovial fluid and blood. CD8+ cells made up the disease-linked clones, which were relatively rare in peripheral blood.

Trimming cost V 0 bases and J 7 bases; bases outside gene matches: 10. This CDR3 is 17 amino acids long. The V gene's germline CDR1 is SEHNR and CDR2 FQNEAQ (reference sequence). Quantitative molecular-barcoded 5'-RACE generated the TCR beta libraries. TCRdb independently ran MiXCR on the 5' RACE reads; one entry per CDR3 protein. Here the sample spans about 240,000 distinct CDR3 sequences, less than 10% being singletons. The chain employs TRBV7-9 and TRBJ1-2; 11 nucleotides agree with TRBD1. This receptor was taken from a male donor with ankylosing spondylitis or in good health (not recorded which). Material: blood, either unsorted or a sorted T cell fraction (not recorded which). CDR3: CASSLAGDRGVLRGYTF. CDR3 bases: TGTGCCAGCAGCTTAGCAGGGGACAGGGGGGTTTTGCGTGGCTACACCTTC.